Shown below are 22 T cell receptor beta chains from a single sample sequenced in a study of chemoradiotherapy in HPV16-positive cancers. The assay was immunoSEQ multiplex PCR, and TCRdb's table has in-frame clones only and misses some. Here the sample spans approximately 30,000 clones, over 90% being singletons. Sequencing used blood, obtained from a patient who underwent chemoradiotherapy. These receptors were obtained from a human donor with HPV-associated anogenital cancer.

The V call is TRBV19, the J call TRBJ1-1; no clear D gene. This CDR3 spans 15 amino acids. Germline-derived CDR1 and CDR2 are LNHDA and SQIVND (reference sequence). Trimming removed 4 bases at V and 1 base at J, with 13 bases between. The CDR3 loop reads CASSTFSQKNTEAFF. In DNA form, the CDR3 reads TGTGCCAGTAGTACGTTCAGTCAGAAGAACACTGAAGCTTTCTTT.

The CDR3 spells CASSLNPQLLSTDTQYF. The CDR3 DNA reads as TGTGCCAGCAGCTTAAACCCCCAGCTGCTATCCACAGATACGCAGTATTTT. The chain has TRBV7-3 and TRBJ2-3; no clear D gene. Trimming took off 1 base at V and 2 bases at J, with 16 bases between the two ends. Germline CDR1 is SGHTA and CDR2 is FQGTGA. The CDR3 is 17 residues long.

The chain combines TRBV18 with TRBJ2-7; maybe TRBD1 (5 bases). Per the germline V gene, CDR1 is KGHSH and CDR2 is LQKENI. The CDR3 has 15 amino acids. V was shortened by 3 bases and J by 3 bases, with 15 bases between the two germline ends. For the CDR3, the DNA is TGTGCCAGCTCACCCGATAGGGGATTCGGCTACGAGCAGTACTTC. It is translated as CASSPDRGFGYEQYF.

V usage is TRBV19 and J usage is TRBJ2-2, with 9 bases identical to TRBD1. Germline V gives CDR1 LNHDA, CDR2 SQIVND (reference sequence). The length of the CDR3 is 16 residues. The V segment lost 5 bases and the J segment 2 bases; nucleotides outside the gene matches: 6. This CDR3 reads CASSRRDRVNTGELFF. The DNA of the CDR3 is TGTGCCAGTAGTCGACGGGACAGGGTTAACACCGGGGAGCTGTTTTTT. The full variable domain, with the rest looked up from reference TRBV19 and TRBJ2-2, is DGGITQSPKYLFRKEGQNVTLSCEQNLNHDAMYWYRQDPGQGLRLIYYSQIVNDFQKGDIAEGYSVSREKKESFPLTVTSAQKNPTAFYLCASSRRDRVNTGELFFGEGSRLTVL.

The count of this clone is one. This chain uses TRBV10-3 with TRBJ1-5; the match to TRBD1 covers 8 bases. Germline values: CDR1 ENHRY, CDR2 SYGVKD. Trimming cost V 4 bases and J 0 bases; bases outside gene matches: 2. The CDR3 extends over 15 amino acids. CDR3 bases: TGTGCCATCAGTGCAGGGGGCTTTAGCAATCAGCCCCAGCATTTT. Its translation: CAISAGGFSNQPQHF.

The V and J genes are TRBV4-1 and TRBJ2-7; TRBD2 is a possible D gene (5 bases). The CDR3 loop spans 15 amino acids. Trimming shortened V by 0 bases and J by 5 bases, and 14 bases separated the two germline ends. Germline CDR1 reads MGHRA; CDR2 reads YSYEKL. The CDR3 region has the DNA TGCGCCAGCAGCCAAGACCCGGGGATTGGGAACGAGCAGTACTTC. Translation: CASSQDPGIGNEQYF.

The chain links TRBV6-5 to TRBJ1-2; 7 bases map to TRBD1. Germline CDR1 is MNHEY and CDR2 is SVGAGI. This CDR3 has 12 amino acids. V shed 10 bases, J shed 6 bases, and the junction held 8 bases outside the gene matches. CDR3 in amino acids: CATRDSMNGYTF. Written as DNA, the CDR3 is TGTGCCACCCGGGACAGCATGAATGGCTACACCTTC.

This clone was seen a single time. The gene calls are TRBV19 and TRBJ2-6, with 8 positions matching TRBD1. V shed 3 bases and J 0 bases; nucleotides not matched to a gene: 4. Germline CDR1 reads LNHDA; CDR2 reads SQIVND (reference sequence). CDR3 length: 17 residues. CDR3 protein: CASSIGQGASGANVLTF. In DNA, the CDR3 is TGTGCCAGTAGTATCGGGCAGGGGGCCTCTGGGGCCAACGTCCTGACTTTC.

The chain has TRBV25-1 and TRBJ2-7, with 7 bases aligning to TRBD1. The CDR3 loop spans 15 amino acids. Looked up from germline, CDR1 is MGHDK and CDR2 is SYGVNS. V shed 1 base, J shed 5 bases, and the junction held 8 bases outside the gene matches. The CDR3 region is CASSESTGVRDEQYF. The CDR3 region has the DNA TGTGCCAGCAGTGAATCCACAGGGGTAAGGGACGAGCAGTACTTC.

The chain is built from TRBV5-1 and TRBJ2-7; D is perhaps TRBD1 (6 bases). Trimming left V 0 bases short and J 6 bases short, with 28 bases between. CDR3 length: 19 amino acids. Germline loops: CDR1 SGHRS, CDR2 YFSETQ. The CDR3 nucleotides are TGCGCCAGCAGCTTGGGGAGTCCGGGCCCACTGAACCCAGGGGCCGAGCAGTACTTC. Translated: CASSLGSPGPLNPGAEQYF. Full variable domain (rest looked up from reference TRBV5-1 and TRBJ2-7): KAGVTQTPRYLIKTRGQQVTLSCSPISGHRSVSWYQQTPGQGLQFLFEYFSETQRNKGNFPGRFSGRQFSNSRSEMNVSTLELGDSALYLCASSLGSPGPLNPGAEQYFGPGTRLTVT.

The J gene is TRBJ2-7, the V gene TRBV7-2, with 7 bases lining up with TRBD2. Per the germline V gene, CDR1 is SGHTA and CDR2 is FQGNSA. CDR3 length: 13 residues. The V and J ends lost 2 bases and 4 bases, in that order; junction bases with no gene match: 2. The CDR3 sequence is CASSLRREYEQYF. The CDR3 DNA sequence: TGTGCCAGCAGCTTAAGGCGGGAGTACGAGCAGTACTTC.

The chain is built from TRBV7-2 and TRBJ2-1; TRBD2 matches at 7 bases. CDR3 length equals 13 residues. In germline, CDR1 is SGHTA, CDR2 FQGNSA. V shed 4 bases, J shed 8 bases, and the junction held 5 bases outside the gene matches. CDR3 amino acids: CASSSTTSDEQFF. DNA for the CDR3: TGTGCCAGCAGCTCAACAACTAGCGATGAGCAGTTCTTC.

The chain combines TRBV2 with TRBJ1-5; the match to TRBD1 covers 7 bases. CDR3 length equals 16 residues. The V segment lost 6 bases and the J segment 6 bases; nucleotides outside the gene matches: 14. The germline V gene has CDR1 SNHLY and CDR2 FYNNEI. The CDR3 DNA reads as TGTGCCAGCAGCGAGCTCACAGGGGTGGGGAGTCAGCCCCAGCATTTT. As protein: CASSELTGVGSQPQHF.

The chain has TRBV6-6 and TRBJ2-7; 7 bases agree with TRBD1. The CDR3 spans 13 residues. Per the germline V gene, CDR1 is MNHNY and CDR2 is SVGAGI (reference sequence). Germline trimming cut 8 bases from V and 3 bases from J; bases unmatched to any gene: 7. The CDR3 DNA reads as TGTGCCAGCGGTCCGGGACAGCACTACGAGCAGTACTTC. Amino acids: CASGPGQHYEQYF.

The genes are TRBV5-1 and TRBJ2-2; D is ambiguous. V lost 4 bases and J lost 4, with 14 bases in between. Germline loops: CDR1 SGHRS, CDR2 YFSETQ. This CDR3 has 15 residues. CDR3 loop: CASSAHHSGTGELFF. As DNA, the CDR3 is TGCGCCAGCAGCGCTCACCACTCCGGCACCGGGGAGCTGTTTTTT. Filled out from reference TRBV5-1 and TRBJ2-2, the complete variable domain reads KAGVTQTPRYLIKTRGQQVTLSCSPISGHRSVSWYQQTPGQGLQFLFEYFSETQRNKGNFPGRFSGRQFSNSRSEMNVSTLELGDSALYLCASSAHHSGTGELFFGEGSRLTVL.

CDR3 nucleotides: TGTGCCAGTAGATCGTCACCAGATACGCAGTATTTT. It yields the protein CASRSSPDTQYF. The V and J genes are TRBV19 and TRBJ2-3, with D unresolved. V was clipped by 6 bases and J by 4 bases, with 8 bases between them. This CDR3 has 12 amino acids. Germline CDR1 and CDR2: LNHDA and SQIVND (reference sequence).

With regard to this clone: At one end, the junction sequence differs from germline, possibly due to a read error. V usage is TRBV10-3 and J usage is TRBJ1-5; 7 nucleotides align to TRBD1. CDR1 is ENHRY and CDR2 is SYGVKD in the germline V gene. The CDR3 loop spans 14 amino acids. CDR3 region: CAISALGGNQPQHF. The DNA for the CDR3 is TGTGCCATCAGTGCATTAGGGGGCAACCAGCCCCAGCATTTT.

This chain connects TRBV15 to TRBJ2-2; 12 nucleotides agree with TRBD1. This CDR3 spans 18 amino acids. V lost 1 base, J lost 0 bases, and 3 bases stayed unmatched. Germline V CDR1 and CDR2: LNHNV, YYDKDF (reference sequence). The CDR3 here is CATSRAGTGGANTGELFF. Written as DNA, the CDR3 is TGTGCCACCAGCAGAGCCGGGACAGGGGGCGCGAACACCGGGGAGCTGTTTTTT.

This clone showed up just a few times. V is TRBV7-9 and J is TRBJ2-5; TRBD2 matches at 12 bases. This CDR3 has 16 residues. V shed 5 bases, J shed 4 bases, and the junction held 8 bases outside the gene matches. The germline gives CDR1 SEHNR, CDR2 FQNEAQ (reference sequence). The CDR3 DNA reads as TGTGCCAGCAGCCAATTAGAGGGACTAGCGGGAGAGACCCAGTACTTC. Protein sequence: CASSQLEGLAGETQYF.

This sequence joins TRBV27 and TRBJ2-3; no clear D. Per the germline V gene, CDR1 is MNHEY and CDR2 is SMNVEV (reference sequence). Trimming took 6 bases from V and 2 from J, leaving 3 bases between them. The CDR3 extends over 11 amino acids. DNA for the CDR3: TGTGCCAGCAGCCTCACAGATACGCAGTATTTT. It translates to CASSLTDTQYF.

The rearrangement joins TRBV7-9 to TRBJ2-3; 7 bases match TRBD1. The length of the CDR3 is 17 residues. The V segment lost 0 bases and the J segment 7 bases; nucleotides outside the gene matches: 13. CDR1 SEHNR and CDR2 FQNEAQ come from the germline V gene (reference sequence). The CDR3 region has the DNA TGTGCCAGCAGCTTAGCGCTGGGAAGACAGGGAAGGAATACGCAGTATTTT. Translation: CASSLALGRQGRNTQYF.

The chain combines TRBV11-2 with TRBJ1-3; tentative D call: TRBD1 (5 bases). There are 13 residues in the CDR3. V was cut by 4 bases and J by 3 bases, with 7 bases left in between. Looked up from germline, CDR1 is SGHAT and CDR2 is FQNNGV. CDR3 in DNA: TGTGCCAGCAGCTCAGACAGTGGAAACACCATATATTTT. Protein sequence: CASSSDSGNTIYF. The variable domain in full, completed from reference TRBV11-2 and TRBJ1-3, reads EAGVAQSPRYKIIEKRQSVAFWCNPISGHATLYWYQQILGQGPKLLIQFQNNGVVDDSQLPKDRFSAERLKGVDSTLKIQPAKLEDSAVYLCASSSDSGNTIYFGEGSWLTVV.